This T cell receptor beta chain emerged from a study of cytomegalovirus exposure and HLA in healthy donors. Regarding the study as a whole: TCR beta V segments were, for the most part, productive about 87% or about 30% of the time in an earlier analysis.

The sample holds one count of this clone. The antigen is unknown. Primers included in the PCR were 60 Vbeta and 13 Jbeta primers. Clones were sequenced by immunoSEQ multiplex PCR, and TCRdb holds only the in-frame ones, with some missing. Of approximately 96,000 clones detected, around 67% appear once; the ten largest clones hold 1.8%. The J segment lost 6 bases and the V segment lost 5 bases, leaving 9 bases of the junction unmatched. Germline CDR1 and CDR2: SGHVT and SQSDAQ. The CDR3 is 15 residues long. The sample taken for sequencing was PBMCs. This clonotype was obtained from a male donor in good health and CMV-seronegative. J is TRBJ2-1 and V is TRBV7-4; the match to TRBD2 covers 8 bases. The CDR3 loop is CASSPSGSDTNEQFF. The DNA for the CDR3 is TGTGCCAGCAGCCCAAGCGGGAGCGATACCAATGAGCAGTTCTTC.